These 27 T cell receptor beta chains were all obtained from the same sample, sequenced in a study of OX40 agonist ivuxolimab in advanced cancers. The assay was immunoSEQ multiplex PCR, and TCRdb's table has in-frame clones only and misses some. Among 15,000 or so clones listed, over 75% were seen once. The sequenced sample was CD4+ or CD8+ T cells sorted from blood, obtained in a trial of the OX40 agonist ivuxolimab. These receptors were obtained from an adult with an advanced solid tumor such as melanoma, head and neck, liver or kidney cancer.

This sequence joins TRBV11-3 and TRBJ2-5; the match to TRBD2 covers 8 bases. Germline V gene sequence: CDR1 SGHNT, CDR2 YENEEA. The V segment lost 0 bases and the J segment 5 bases; nucleotides outside the gene matches: 11. CDR3 length equals 17 residues. The CDR3 protein is CASSLDSTTGGRETQYF. Written as DNA, the CDR3 is TGTGCCAGCAGCTTAGATTCGACGACGGGGGGGCGGGAGACCCAGTACTTC.

This sequence joins TRBV4-1 and TRBJ2-5; 9 nucleotides line up with TRBD2. The ends lost 8 bases at V and 4 bases at J; junction bases unmatched: 11. CDR3 length: 15 amino acids. CDR1 and CDR2 from the germline V gene are MGHRA and YSYEKL. The CDR3 sequence is CASRPGAGGPETQYF. In nucleotides, the CDR3 is TGCGCCAGCCGCCCTGGTGCGGGGGGGCCAGAGACCCAGTACTTC.

The chain links TRBV13 to TRBJ2-2; D not certain. The CDR3 runs to 15 residues. The germline CDR1 and CDR2 sequences are PRHDT and FYEKMQ (reference sequence). Trimming cost V 3 bases and J 2 bases, with 10 bases left between them. The CDR3 here is CASSFGALNTGELFF. As DNA, the CDR3 is TGTGCCAGCAGCTTCGGCGCACTCAACACCGGGGAGCTGTTTTTT.

The rearrangement uses TRBV6-6 and TRBJ1-1, with TRBD1 as a possible D gene (5 bases). CDR1 MNHNY and CDR2 SVGAGI come from the germline V gene (reference sequence). Trimming cost V 0 bases and J 1 base, with 9 bases left between them. The CDR3 totals 15 residues. The CDR3 here is CASSYSRQGNTEAFF. The CDR3 DNA reads as TGTGCCAGCAGTTACTCGAGGCAGGGGAACACTGAAGCTTTCTTT.

The J gene is TRBJ1-1, the V gene TRBV5-6, with 7 bases that match TRBD1. The germline V gene has CDR1 SGHDT and CDR2 YYEEEE. The trim removed 3 bases at V and 3 bases at J, leaving 5 bases unmatched. This CDR3 contains 14 residues. The CDR3 coding sequence is TGTGCCAGCAGCTCGTACAGGGGTTACACTGAAGCTTTCTTT. Translating gives CASSSYRGYTEAFF.

J is TRBJ2-7 and V is TRBV4-1; a weak D match, TRBD1 (6 bases). Looked up from germline, CDR1 is MGHRA and CDR2 is YSYEKL. This CDR3 comprises 14 residues. V lost 1 base and J lost 4, with 11 bases in between. The CDR3 reads CASSQGPGVYEQYF. The DNA of the CDR3 is TGCGCCAGCAGCCAAGGTCCAGGGGTATACGAGCAGTACTTC.

DNA of the CDR3: TGTGCCAGCAGCCTGGCGGGAGGGGGCCACGAGCAGTACTTC. It is translated as CASSLAGGGHEQYF. The V call is TRBV7-3, the J call TRBJ2-7; TRBD2 aligns across 9 bases. After removal of 5 bases from V and 5 bases from J, the junction contained 7 bases not matched to a gene. There are 14 residues in the CDR3. CDR1 is SGHTA and CDR2 is FQGTGA in the germline V gene.

This rearrangement joins TRBV30 to TRBJ1-2; D is perhaps TRBD1 (5 bases). CDR1 and CDR2 from the germline V gene are GTSNPN and SVGIG (reference sequence). The CDR3 loop spans 13 amino acids. Trimming removed 1 base from V and 5 bases from J, with 11 bases in between. This CDR3 is CAWSEIRGYGYTF. The CDR3 DNA reads TGTGCCTGGAGTGAAATACGGGGGTATGGCTACACCTTC. The variable domain in full, with the rest retrieved from reference TRBV30 and TRBJ1-2, is SQTIHQWPATLVQPVGSPLSLECTVEGTSNPNLYWYRQAAGRGLQLLFYSVGIGQISSEVPQNLSASRPQDRQFILSSKKLLLSDSGFYLCAWSEIRGYGYTFGSGTRLTVV.

This clone was observed a single time. The CDR3 bases are TGTGCCAGCATCCTTTCCGCAGGGTCCAGCTCACCCCTCCACTTT. Translating gives CASILSAGSSSPLHF. V and J are TRBV11-2 and TRBJ1-6; perhaps TRBD1 as D (5 bases). V was pared by 7 bases and J by 10 bases, with 20 bases between. The CDR3 contains 15 residues. Germline CDR1 and CDR2: SGHAT and FQNNGV.

The chain combines TRBV28 with TRBJ2-5; 7 nucleotides line up with TRBD1. V dropped 5 bases and J dropped 2; count of bases not matched to a gene: 8. Germline CDR1 reads MDHEN; CDR2 reads SYDVKM. This CDR3 spans 15 amino acids. The CDR3 region has the DNA TGTGCCAGCAGTCCACGACAGGGATGGCAAGAGACCCAGTACTTC. Translating it yields CASSPRQGWQETQYF.

The genes are TRBV25-1 and TRBJ2-7; TRBD2 agrees at 7 bases. The CDR3 sequence is 12 residues long. Trimming removed 10 bases from V and 2 bases from J; junction bases left unmatched: 5. Germline V CDR1 and CDR2: MGHDK, SYGVNS. CDR3 region: CATAGETYEQYF. CDR3 nucleotides: TGTGCCACCGCGGGGGAAACCTACGAGCAGTACTTC.

This sequence joins TRBV10-2 and TRBJ1-1, with D possibly being TRBD1 (5 bases). The V and J ends lost 0 bases and 5 bases respectively, with 10 bases between them. The length of the CDR3 is 14 residues. CDR1 and CDR2 from the germline V gene are WSHSY and SAAADI. The CDR3 DNA follows: TGCGCCAGCAGTGAGTCAAGGGGAGGGACTGAAGCTTTCTTT. It specifies CASSESRGGTEAFF.

The J gene is TRBJ1-2, the V gene TRBV29-1; unclear D gene. Germline V gene lookup returns CDR1 SQVTM and CDR2 ANQGSEA. The CDR3 extends over 11 amino acids. The V end was cut by 8 bases, the J end by 8 bases, with 15 bases between. CDR3 sequence: CSSVIGPGYTF. The DNA of the CDR3 is TGCAGCTCTGTTATCGGTCCCGGCTACACCTTC.

V is TRBV19 and J is TRBJ2-7, with D perhaps assigned TRBD1 or TRBD2 (5 bases each). From germline, CDR1 is LNHDA and CDR2 SQIVND (reference sequence). The length of the CDR3 is 13 residues. V was shortened by 8 bases and J by 2 bases, with 13 bases between the two germline ends. CDR3 coding DNA: TGTGCCAGTTCCTGGGGGTCGCCCTACGAGCAGTACTTC. Protein sequence: CASSWGSPYEQYF.

The chain has TRBV27 and TRBJ2-7; no definite D call. V lost 3 bases to trimming and J lost 4 bases, with 13 bases between them. Germline CDR1 reads MNHEY; CDR2 reads SMNVEV (reference sequence). This CDR3 comprises 14 residues. As DNA, the CDR3 is TGTGCCAGCAGTTTCGATGGATCGCCATACGAGCAGTACTTC. It specifies CASSFDGSPYEQYF.

V is TRBV5-5 and J is TRBJ1-1; D is ambiguous. Between the trimmed V and J ends, which lost 2 bases and 1 base, there was a span of 15 bases. The CDR3 length is 16 residues. Looked up from germline, CDR1 is SGHKS and CDR2 is YYEKEE (reference sequence). The DNA of the CDR3 is TGTGCCAGCAGCTTTGCATTCTGGCCCCCGAACACTGAAGCTTTCTTT. Its protein is CASSFAFWPPNTEAFF.

J is TRBJ1-5 and V is TRBV28; TRBD1 matches at 7 bases. The CDR3 has 14 amino acids. V dropped 6 bases and J dropped 6; count of bases not matched to a gene: 8. Germline CDR1 is MDHEN and CDR2 is SYDVKM. This chain's CDR3 is CASSPDRESQPQHF. The CDR3, as DNA: TGTGCCAGCAGCCCTGACAGGGAGAGTCAGCCCCAGCATTTT.

This rearrangement joins TRBV7-9 to TRBJ1-5; 10 positions match TRBD1. The CDR3 runs to 15 residues. Germline loops: CDR1 SEHNR, CDR2 FQNEAQ (reference sequence). V lost 3 bases and J lost 5; bases outside the gene matches: 4. The CDR3 sequence is CASSFGTGVDQPQHF. For the CDR3, the DNA is TGTGCCAGCAGCTTCGGGACAGGGGTGGATCAGCCCCAGCATTTT.

In regard to this clone: Germline and junction disagree at one end, which may indicate a read error. The chain combines TRBV10-2 with TRBJ1-2; 7 nucleotides align to TRBD1. Germline V CDR1 and CDR2: WSHSY, SAAADI. This CDR3 is built from 13 residues. CDR3 sequence reads: CASNEGAGYGYTF. The CDR3 nucleotides are TGCGCCAGCAATGAGGGGGCAGGCTATGGCTACACCTTC.

The chain recombines TRBV7-9 with TRBJ2-5; TRBD2 agrees at 12 bases. In germline, CDR1 is SEHNR, CDR2 FQNEAQ (reference sequence). The CDR3 extends over 16 amino acids. With 5 bases clipped from V and 7 bases from J, the junction kept 11 bases outside the gene matches. The CDR3 protein is CASSHTSGGPPMTQYF. Written as DNA, the CDR3 is TGTGCCAGCAGCCATACTAGCGGGGGGCCCCCTATGACCCAGTACTTC.

The rearrangement uses TRBV9 and TRBJ2-3; D possibly corresponds to TRBD1 (5 bases). The CDR3 covers 14 residues. Per the germline V gene, CDR1 is SGDLS and CDR2 is YYNGEE. V was shortened by 4 bases and J by 2 bases, with 11 bases between the two germline ends. The CDR3 DNA reads as TGTGCCAGCAGCCCAGAGACAGCCACAGATACGCAGTATTTT. This gives the protein CASSPETATDTQYF.

The chain is built from TRBV5-1 and TRBJ2-7; 9 bases line up with TRBD2. The V and J ends lost 0 bases and 0 bases, in that order; junction bases with no gene match: 1. The CDR3 extends over 15 amino acids. Germline loops: CDR1 SGHRS, CDR2 YFSETQ. The CDR3 nucleotides read TGCGCCAGCAGCTTGGGCGGGGGGGGCTCCTACGAGCAGTACTTC. Its translation: CASSLGGGGSYEQYF.

This clone was detected once. The rearrangement links TRBV7-9 to TRBJ2-7; D not resolved. V shed 1 base and J shed 5 bases, with 12 bases lying between them. The CDR3 totals 14 residues. The germline CDR1 and CDR2 sequences are SEHNR and FQNEAQ (reference sequence). CDR3 bases: TGTGCCAGCAGCTTAGGAGTCGGGTTTCACGAGCAGTACTTC. Its translation is CASSLGVGFHEQYF. The complete variable domain, with remaining parts taken from reference TRBV7-9 and TRBJ2-7, reads DTGVSQNPRHKITKRGQNVTFRCDPISEHNRLYWYRQTLGQGPEFLTYFQNEAQLEKSRLLSDRFSAERPKGSFSTLEIQRTEQGDSAMYLCASSLGVGFHEQYFGPGTRLTVT.

The V gene is TRBV27, the J gene TRBJ2-7; possibly TRBD2 for D (6 bases). CDR1 and CDR2 (germline): MNHEY, SMNVEV (reference sequence). The V and J ends lost 3 bases and 4 bases respectively, with 7 bases between them. The CDR3 contains 12 residues. This chain's CDR3 is CASSFAGYEQYF. The CDR3 bases are TGTGCCAGCAGTTTTGCGGGATACGAGCAGTACTTC.

A single count supports this clone. The chain combines TRBV5-4 with TRBJ1-5, with 9 bases fitting TRBD1. This CDR3 region has 15 residues. Trimming took 4 bases from V and 4 from J; bases not matched to a gene: 6. Germline loops: CDR1 SGHNT, CDR2 YYREEE (reference sequence). The CDR3, as DNA: TGTGCCAGCAGCGAGGACAGGGGAATTAATCAGCCCCAGCATTTT. Translation gives CASSEDRGINQPQHF.

This rearrangement joins TRBV10-3 to TRBJ2-1; 7 positions match TRBD2. This CDR3 has 13 residues. From germline, CDR1 is ENHRY and CDR2 SYGVKD. Trimming cost V 4 bases and J 5 bases; bases outside gene matches: 2. CDR3 in DNA: TGTGCCATCAGTGGGGGAGGGGACAATGAGCAGTTCTTC. Residues: CAISGGGDNEQFF.

This sequence joins TRBV4-2 and TRBJ2-3; TRBD2 matches 9 bases. V shed 0 bases, J shed 4 bases, and the junction held 11 bases outside the gene matches. Germline-derived CDR1 and CDR2 are LGHNA and YNFKEQ. The CDR3 is 18 residues long. The CDR3 coding sequence is TGTGCCAGCAGCCAAGATCCGAGCGGGGGGAATGAAGCAGATACGCAGTATTTT. It translates to CASSQDPSGGNEADTQYF.